The next 30 T cell receptor beta chains were all read from a single sample in a study of T cell repertoires in cytomegalovirus infection. Using its own MiXCR run on the reads, TCRdb lists one record per CDR3 protein. The sample yields about 47,000 distinct CDR3 sequences, roughly a fifth seen once. These TCRs' antigens remain unknown. Sequences were derived from CD8+ T cells from cultured PBMCs, sampled from culture after CMV antigen stimulation. The source of these receptors is a human donor in good health (CMV status not recorded). Some clones in this sample may be carry-over from other donors' samples.

This clonotype was counted at least ten times. This CDR3 is CASSRTGGLARELFF. CDR3 DNA: TGTGCCAGCAGCCGGACAGGGGGATTAGCGCGGGAGCTGTTTTTT. The chain has TRBV12-3 or TRBV12-4 and TRBJ2-2; TRBD1 aligns across 10 bases. The CDR3 contains 15 residues. V dropped 6 bases and J dropped 9; count of bases not matched to a gene: 10.

The chain joins TRBV27 to TRBJ1-1; TRBD1 is a possible D gene (6 bases). Trimming took 3 bases from V and 5 from J, leaving 13 bases between them. CDR1 and CDR2 (germline): MNHEY, SMNVEV (reference sequence). The CDR3 loop spans 14 amino acids. CDR3 DNA: TGTGCCAGCAGTTTGGGTCGGGGGCTGACTGAAGCTTTCTTT. Protein: CASSLGRGLTEAFF.

This clonotype was found many times. The chain has TRBV29-1 and TRBJ1-1; no reliable D call. In germline, CDR1 is SQVTM, CDR2 ANQGSEA. The CDR3 is 12 residues long. V was shortened by 6 bases and J by 1 base, with 9 bases between the two germline ends. The CDR3 region is CSVADGNTEAFF. The CDR3 DNA reads TGCAGCGTGGCCGACGGGAACACTGAAGCTTTCTTT.

This clonotype was found many times. The chain couples TRBV27 to TRBJ2-3; 8 bases fit TRBD2. CDR1 and CDR2 (germline): MNHEY, SMNVEV (reference sequence). Trimming removed 2 bases from V and 10 bases from J; junction bases left unmatched: 8. This CDR3 comprises 14 residues. This CDR3 is CASSLAGGQGSQYF. The DNA of the CDR3 is TGTGCCAGCAGTTTAGCGGGGGGCCAGGGGTCGCAGTATTTT.

This clonotype was observed a few times. The chain recombines TRBV19 with TRBJ2-4, with TRBD2 matching 10 bases. The CDR3 totals 14 residues. CDR1 and CDR2 (germline): LNHDA, SQIVND (reference sequence). The V segment lost 7 bases and the J segment 6 bases; nucleotides outside the gene matches: 6. CDR3 nucleotides: TGTGCCAGTAAAACTAGCGGGGAGGGAAACATTCAGTACTTC. Translation: CASKTSGEGNIQYF.

This clonotype showed up many times. The V call is TRBV10-1, the J call TRBJ2-5, with TRBD2 identical over 12 bases. Trimming removed 4 bases from V and 5 bases from J; junction bases left unmatched: 17. This CDR3 has 19 residues. Germline-derived CDR1 and CDR2 are WNHNN and SYGVQD (reference sequence). The CDR3 coding sequence is TGCGCCAGCAGTGTTATTCCGGGACTAGCGGGCCAAACGGGGGAGACCCAGTACTTC. It specifies CASSVIPGLAGQTGETQYF.

In nucleotides, the CDR3 is TGCGCCAGCAGCTTGGAGTTGTACAGCAAGAACACTGAAGCTTTCTTT. Encoded protein: CASSLELYSKNTEAFF. The V and J genes are TRBV5-1 and TRBJ1-1; D is undetermined. Trimming took 0 bases from V and 1 from J, leaving 13 bases between them. The CDR3 loop spans 16 amino acids. Germline CDR1 reads SGHRS; CDR2 reads YFSETQ. The full variable domain, rest sourced from reference TRBV5-1 and TRBJ1-1, is KAGVTQTPRYLIKTRGQQVTLSCSPISGHRSVSWYQQTPGQGLQFLFEYFSETQRNKGNFPGRFSGRQFSNSRSEMNVSTLELGDSALYLCASSLELYSKNTEAFFGQGTRLTVV.

This clonotype was seen ten or more times. The chain carries TRBV6-1 and TRBJ2-7; unclear D gene. Germline lookup yields CDR1 MNHNS and CDR2 SASEGT. The ends were cut back, 7 bases at V and 5 bases at J, with 15 bases in the middle. The CDR3 runs to 13 residues. DNA of the CDR3: TGTGCCAGCATTATTGTGGATTCCAACGAGCAGTACTTC. Protein: CASIIVDSNEQYF.

This clonotype was observed at least ten times. The chain combines TRBV12-3 or TRBV12-4 with TRBJ2-7; 12 nucleotides align to TRBD1. V lost 3 bases to trimming and J lost 5 bases; unmatched junction nucleotides: 2. CDR3 size: 14 residues. CDR3 in amino acids: CASSFGTGGNEQYF. The CDR3 coding sequence is TGTGCCAGCAGTTTCGGGACAGGGGGCAACGAGCAGTACTTC.

This clonotype was found many times. The chain uses TRBV12-3 or TRBV12-4 and TRBJ2-7, with D possibly TRBD2 on 5 matching bases. The CDR3 is made up of 12 amino acids. Trimming took 3 bases from V and 4 from J, leaving 7 bases between them. The CDR3 DNA follows: TGTGCCAGCAGTTTTTCGGGATACGAGCAGTACTTC. The encoded protein is CASSFSGYEQYF.

By sample fraction, this clonotype is medium-sized. The V and J genes are TRBV27 and TRBJ1-2, with TRBD1 matching 9 bases. J lost 7 bases, V lost 3 bases, and 3 bases had no gene match. Germline-derived CDR1 and CDR2 are MNHEY and SMNVEV (reference sequence). This CDR3 is built from 13 residues. CDR3 protein: CASSFGTGLGYTF. The CDR3 DNA is TGTGCCAGCAGTTTCGGGACAGGGCTTGGCTACACCTTC.

The genes are TRBV9 and TRBJ2-1; 12 nucleotides match TRBD1. The CDR3 runs 16 residues. Unmatched junction bases numbered 9, after V lost 4 bases and J lost 7 bases. Germline V gives CDR1 SGDLS, CDR2 YYNGEE. CDR3 nucleotide sequence: TGTGCCAGCAGCCCCCCGGGGGGACAGGGGGCTAATGAGCAGTTCTTC. Its translation: CASSPPGGQGANEQFF.

This chain joins TRBV30 and TRBJ2-5, with D tentatively TRBD1 or TRBD2 (6 bases each). Germline loops: CDR1 GTSNPN, CDR2 SVGIG (reference sequence). V gave up 0 bases and J gave up 5 bases, with 19 bases separating them. The CDR3 is made up of 16 amino acids. The chain's CDR3 is CAWSVPLWGAGETQYF. Here the CDR3 DNA reads TGTGCCTGGAGTGTACCGTTATGGGGGGCCGGGGAGACCCAGTACTTC.

This clonotype was recorded a few times. The chain combines TRBV5-1 with TRBJ2-7; 9 bases are a match to TRBD1. The length of the CDR3 is 16 residues. The junction had 9 bases not matched to a gene; V was cut back by 3 bases and J by 2 bases. Germline V lookup: CDR1 SGHRS, CDR2 YFSETQ. The CDR3: CASSSSTGGYTYEQYF. DNA of the CDR3: TGCGCCAGCAGCTCCTCAACAGGGGGCTACACCTACGAGCAGTACTTC.

This clonotype came up many times. The genes are TRBV7-8 and TRBJ2-6, with 9 bases aligning to TRBD1. CDR1 is SGHVS and CDR2 is FQNEAQ in the germline V gene. The junction had 8 bases not matched to a gene; V was cut back by 4 bases and J by 4 bases. CDR3 length equals 17 residues. The CDR3 here is CASSSRTGELGANVLTF. The CDR3, as DNA: TGTGCCAGCAGCTCCAGGACAGGGGAACTCGGGGCCAACGTCCTGACTTTC.

By proportion, this clonotype is large. This sequence joins TRBV7-9 and TRBJ2-7; D remains ambiguous. V was trimmed by 0 bases and J by 3 bases, leaving 9 bases between them. The CDR3 is 14 amino acids. The germline V gene encodes CDR1 SEHNR and CDR2 FQNEAQ (reference sequence). The CDR3 protein is CASSLALSSYEQYF. Here the CDR3 DNA reads TGTGCCAGCAGCTTAGCCCTATCCAGCTACGAGCAGTACTTC.

The chain combines TRBV4-3 with TRBJ2-7; 7 bases agree with TRBD1. The CDR3 sequence is 17 residues long. CDR1 is LGHNA, CDR2 YSLEER, per germline. After removal of 5 bases from V and 4 bases from J, the junction contained 17 bases not matched to a gene. For the CDR3, the DNA is TGCGCCAGCAGCAACTATGCTCCGACAGGGAATACATACGAGCAGTACTTC. It is translated as CASSNYAPTGNTYEQYF.

The chain is built from TRBV4-2 and TRBJ2-2; 8 bases agree with TRBD2. In germline, CDR1 is LGHNA, CDR2 YNFKEQ. The CDR3 loop spans 17 amino acids. The ends lost 1 base at V and 5 bases at J; junction bases unmatched: 9. The CDR3 region has the DNA TGTGCCAGCAGCCAAGTGCTGGCGGGACTAGTTACCGGGGAGCTGTTTTTT. Translating it yields CASSQVLAGLVTGELFF.

This clonotype has more than one count but fewer than ten. V is TRBV7-9 and J is TRBJ2-2; tentatively, D is TRBD1 (6 bases). This CDR3 comprises 14 residues. Germline V gene data show CDR1 as SEHNR and CDR2 as FQNEAQ (reference sequence). V was trimmed by 4 bases and J by 4 bases, leaving 10 bases between them. The CDR3 nucleotides read TGTGCCAGCAGCTCTGACAGGCCCACCGGGGAGCTGTTTTTT. Translation: CASSSDRPTGELFF.

This clonotype was found many times. The V gene is TRBV6-5, the J gene TRBJ1-2, with TRBD1 identical over 7 bases. The CDR3 has 13 residues. Trimming took 4 bases from V and 5 from J; bases not matched to a gene: 4. Germline V gene lookup returns CDR1 MNHEY and CDR2 SVGAGI. CDR3 residues: CASSSGQFYGYTF. The CDR3 region has the DNA TGTGCCAGCAGTTCGGGACAGTTTTATGGCTACACCTTC.

This clonotype was observed at least ten times. This chain links TRBV7-3 with TRBJ1-4; D not resolved. The CDR3 consists of 14 residues. In germline, CDR1 is SGHTA, CDR2 FQGTGA. Deletions cut 5 bases from V and 4 bases from J, with 11 bases between. For the CDR3, the DNA is TGTGCCAGCAGCCTCGCGAGGAATAATGAAAAACTGTTTTTT. This translates into CASSLARNNEKLFF.

This clonotype showed up just a few times. This sequence joins TRBV5-6 and TRBJ2-7; 8 positions match TRBD2. V lost 0 bases to trimming and J lost 5 bases; unmatched junction nucleotides: 7. This CDR3 is built from 15 residues. Germline V CDR1 and CDR2: SGHDT, YYEEEE. CDR3 nucleotide sequence: TGTGCCAGCAGCTTGGAGCCCAGCGGGGGAAACGAGCAGTACTTC. It codes for CASSLEPSGGNEQYF.

This clonotype was recorded many times. V gene TRBV11-2 combines with J gene TRBJ1-1; 11 bases agree with TRBD1. Germline CDR1 reads SGHAT; CDR2 reads FQNNGV. V was pared by 4 bases and J by 1 base, with 2 bases of the junction left unmatched. The CDR3 length is 15 residues. CDR3 region: CASSSGTGGNTEAFF. The CDR3 nucleotides are TGTGCCAGCAGCTCCGGGACAGGGGGGAACACTGAAGCTTTCTTT.

As to this clonotype: This may arise from a read error, as a much more abundant clone is one base away. J is TRBJ2-2 and V is TRBV7-6; no clear D. Germline V gene sequence: CDR1 SGHVS, CDR2 FNYEAQ. The CDR3 is 13 residues long. The DNA for the CDR3 is TGTGCCAGCAGCTTCGTTCACACCAGGGAGCTGTTTTTT. It yields the protein CASSFVHTRELFF.

J is TRBJ2-6 and V is TRBV27; D is perhaps TRBD1 (6 bases). The V gene's germline CDR1 is MNHEY and CDR2 SMNVEV (reference sequence). The CDR3 extends over 17 amino acids. The V gene lost 2 bases and the J gene lost 2 bases, with 13 bases spanning the gap. CDR3 region: CASSLRSSGAGANVLTF. The CDR3 bases are TGTGCCAGCAGTTTAAGAAGTTCAGGGGCTGGGGCCAACGTCCTGACTTTC.

This clonotype was seen a handful of times. CDR3 residues: CASTRQRMSTDTQYF. The CDR3 DNA is TGTGCCAGTACCCGCCAGCGGATGTCCACAGATACGCAGTATTTT. V usage is TRBV19 and J usage is TRBJ2-3; D perhaps matches TRBD2 (5 bases). V was clipped by 7 bases and J by 2 bases, with 16 bases between them. Looked up from germline, CDR1 is LNHDA and CDR2 is SQIVND (reference sequence). This CDR3 has 15 residues.

The chain combines TRBV20-1 with TRBJ2-1; 8 nucleotides match TRBD1. Germline loops: CDR1 DFQATT, CDR2 SNEGSKA (reference sequence). This CDR3 has 16 amino acids. The J segment lost 3 bases and the V segment lost 4 bases, leaving 11 bases of the junction unmatched. CDR3 coding DNA: TGCAGTGCTAAAGACCACCGGGACAGGTACTACAATGAGCAGTTCTTC. Encoded protein: CSAKDHRDRYYNEQFF.

This clonotype was detected only a few times. The V call is TRBV2, the J call TRBJ2-7, with D perhaps TRBD1 (6 bases). The V end lost 4 bases, the J end lost 3 bases, and 7 bases lay between the germline ends. Germline V CDR1 and CDR2: SNHLY, FYNNEI. CDR3 length equals 12 residues. The CDR3 reads CASSGDNYEQYF. CDR3 bases: TGTGCCAGCAGTGGGGACAACTACGAGCAGTACTTC.

This clonotype has only a few counts. The chain links TRBV12-3 or TRBV12-4 to TRBJ2-4, with D uncertain. The CDR3 spans 15 residues. Trimming removed 10 bases from V and 0 bases from J, with 16 bases in between. CDR3 sequence: CATMLSVSAKNIQYF. DNA of the CDR3: TGTGCCACCATGCTAAGTGTGTCAGCCAAAAACATTCAGTACTTC.

The CDR3 DNA sequence: TGTGCCAGCAGTCTAGCGGGTACTCTAAGGGAGCAGTACTTC. This sequence encodes CASSLAGTLREQYF. The V and J genes are TRBV6-5 and TRBJ2-7, with 8 bases lining up with TRBD2. J gave up 7 bases and V 5 bases, and 10 bases lay outside the gene matches. Germline V lookup: CDR1 MNHEY, CDR2 SVGAGI. This CDR3 has 14 amino acids.